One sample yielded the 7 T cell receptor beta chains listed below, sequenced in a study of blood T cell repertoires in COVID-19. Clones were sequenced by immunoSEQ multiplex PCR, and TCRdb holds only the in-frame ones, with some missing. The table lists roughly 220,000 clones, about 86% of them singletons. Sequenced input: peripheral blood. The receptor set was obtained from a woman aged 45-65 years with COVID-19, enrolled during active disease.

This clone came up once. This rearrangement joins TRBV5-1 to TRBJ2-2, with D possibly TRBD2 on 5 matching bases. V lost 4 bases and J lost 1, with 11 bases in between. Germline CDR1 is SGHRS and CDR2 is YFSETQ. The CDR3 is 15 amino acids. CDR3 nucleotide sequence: TGCGCCAGCAGCCCCGGGATGCTGAACACCGGGGAGCTGTTTTTT. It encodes CASSPGMLNTGELFF.

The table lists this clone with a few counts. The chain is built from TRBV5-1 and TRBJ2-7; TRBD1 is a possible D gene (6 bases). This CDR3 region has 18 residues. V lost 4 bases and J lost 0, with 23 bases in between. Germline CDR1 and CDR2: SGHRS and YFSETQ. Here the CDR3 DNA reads TGCGCCAGCAGCCTTGCGATGCGGACTGGACAGATCTCCTACGAGCAGTACTTC. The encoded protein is CASSLAMRTGQISYEQYF.

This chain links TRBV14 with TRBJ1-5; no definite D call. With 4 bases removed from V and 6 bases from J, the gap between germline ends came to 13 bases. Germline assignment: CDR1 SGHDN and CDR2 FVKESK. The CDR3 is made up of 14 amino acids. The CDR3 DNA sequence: TGTGCCAGCAGCCCCCCCGGGGTTTCTCAGCCCCAGCATTTT. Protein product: CASSPPGVSQPQHF.

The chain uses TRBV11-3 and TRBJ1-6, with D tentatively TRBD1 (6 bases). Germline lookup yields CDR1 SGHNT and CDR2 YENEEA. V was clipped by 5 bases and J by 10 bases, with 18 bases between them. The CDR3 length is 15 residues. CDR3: CASSRAGAEFSPLHF. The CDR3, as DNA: TGTGCCAGCAGCCGTGCAGGGGCGGAATTCTCACCCCTCCACTTT.

CDR3 nucleotide sequence: TGTGCCACCCTCTCAGGGATGGGCACAGATACGCAGTATTTT. Translating gives CATLSGMGTDTQYF. This chain connects TRBV6-5 to TRBJ2-3; D may be TRBD1 (5 bases). The V gene lost 10 bases and the J gene lost 1 base, with 15 bases spanning the gap. The CDR3 covers 14 residues. Per germline, CDR1 MNHEY and CDR2 SVGAGI.

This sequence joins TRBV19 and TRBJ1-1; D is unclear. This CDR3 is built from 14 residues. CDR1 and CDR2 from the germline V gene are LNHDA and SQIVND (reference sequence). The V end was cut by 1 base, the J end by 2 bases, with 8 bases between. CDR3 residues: CASSIVRSNTEAFF. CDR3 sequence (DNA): TGTGCCAGTAGTATAGTCCGGAGTAACACTGAAGCTTTCTTT.

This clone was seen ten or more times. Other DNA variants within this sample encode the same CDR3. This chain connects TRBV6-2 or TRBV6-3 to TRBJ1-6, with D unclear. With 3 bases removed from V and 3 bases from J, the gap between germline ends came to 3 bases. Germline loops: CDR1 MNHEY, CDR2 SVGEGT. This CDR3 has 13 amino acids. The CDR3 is CASSYNYNSPLHF. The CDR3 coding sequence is TGTGCCAGCAGTTATAACTATAATTCACCCCTCCACTTT.